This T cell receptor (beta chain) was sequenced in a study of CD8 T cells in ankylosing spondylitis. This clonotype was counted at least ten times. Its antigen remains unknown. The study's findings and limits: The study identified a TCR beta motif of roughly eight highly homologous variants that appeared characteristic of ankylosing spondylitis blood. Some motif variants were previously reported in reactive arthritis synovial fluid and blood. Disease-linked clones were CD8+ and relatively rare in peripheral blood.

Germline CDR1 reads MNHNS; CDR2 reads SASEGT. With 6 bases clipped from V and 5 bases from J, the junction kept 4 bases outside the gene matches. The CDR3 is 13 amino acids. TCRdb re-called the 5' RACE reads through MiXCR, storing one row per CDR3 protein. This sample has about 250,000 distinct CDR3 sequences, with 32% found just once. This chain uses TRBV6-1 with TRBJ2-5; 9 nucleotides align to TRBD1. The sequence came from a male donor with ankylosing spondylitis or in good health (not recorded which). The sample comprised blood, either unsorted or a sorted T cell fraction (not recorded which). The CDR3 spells CASSGTGLETQYF. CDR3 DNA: TGTGCCAGCAGCGGGACAGGGTTGGAGACCCAGTACTTC.